These 14 T cell receptor beta chains share one sample of origin, sequenced in a study of blood T cell repertoires in COVID-19. TCRdb's copy holds only in-frame clones and misses some; the assay was immunoSEQ multiplex PCR. The repertoire consists of about 310,000 clones, with approximately 88% occurring once and the leading ten covering roughly 5%. Sample: PBMCs or T cells enriched from blood (not recorded which). The receptor source for this set is a man aged 60 to 75 who had recovered from COVID-19.

This clone has a single count. The chain couples TRBV28 to TRBJ1-5; 8 bases fit TRBD1. The CDR3 is made up of 16 amino acids. Germline trimming cut 7 bases from V and 3 bases from J; bases unmatched to any gene: 11. CDR1 is MDHEN and CDR2 is SYDVKM in the germline V gene. CDR3 DNA: TGTGCCAGCATTTCCGGGGGGACAGGCGACAATCAGCCCCAGCATTTT. It translates to CASISGGTGDNQPQHF. The complete variable domain, with remaining parts taken from reference TRBV28 and TRBJ1-5, reads DVKVTQSSRYLVKRTGEKVFLECVQDMDHENMFWYRQDPGLGLRLIYFSYDVKMKEKGDIPEGYSVSREKKERFSLILESASTNQTSMYLCASISGGTGDNQPQHFGDGTRLSIL.

This clone was picked up one time. The chain recombines TRBV11-1 with TRBJ1-1; D may be TRBD1 (5 bases). V lost 5 bases and J 4 bases, leaving 11 bases between the germline ends. CDR1 is SGHAT, CDR2 FQDESV, per germline (reference sequence). CDR3 length: 13 amino acids. CDR3 nucleotide sequence: TGTGCCAGCAGCCGGGGGACGGGCACTGAAGCTTTCTTT. Its protein product is CASSRGTGTEAFF.

The V call is TRBV19, the J call TRBJ1-5; D is perhaps TRBD1 (5 bases). CDR3 length: 16 residues. Trimming took off 6 bases at V and 6 bases at J, with 21 bases between the two ends. The germline V gene encodes CDR1 LNHDA and CDR2 SQIVND (reference sequence). The CDR3 sequence is CASSTSWSGGGQPQHF. The CDR3 DNA follows: TGTGCCAGTAGCACCTCTTGGTCCGGGGGAGGTCAGCCCCAGCATTTT.

This chain connects TRBV19 to TRBJ2-5; TRBD2 matches 8 bases. Trimming at V came to 4 bases and at J to 4 bases, leaving 8 bases not matched to a gene. CDR3 size: 15 residues. Germline CDR1 is LNHDA and CDR2 is SQIVND (reference sequence). CDR3 DNA: TGTGCCAGTAGTAGCTTGGCGGGAGGAGGAGAGACCCAGTACTTC. Protein: CASSSLAGGGETQYF. The full variable domain, with the rest looked up from reference TRBV19 and TRBJ2-5, is DGGITQSPKYLFRKEGQNVTLSCEQNLNHDAMYWYRQDPGQGLRLIYYSQIVNDFQKGDIAEGYSVSREKKESFPLTVTSAQKNPTAFYLCASSSLAGGGETQYFGPGTRLLVL.

The V call is TRBV27, the J call TRBJ1-5; TRBD1 matches 7 bases. The CDR3 is made up of 14 amino acids. From germline, CDR1 is MNHEY and CDR2 SMNVEV (reference sequence). The V and J ends lost 5 bases and 6 bases, in that order; junction bases with no gene match: 7. The DNA for the CDR3 is TGTGCCAGCAGTCCAGATGACAGGGCTCAGCCCCAGCATTTT. Its protein is CASSPDDRAQPQHF.

This chain connects TRBV19 to TRBJ2-5, with TRBD2 identical over 7 bases. The junction had 5 bases not matched to a gene; V was cut back by 8 bases and J by 2 bases. The CDR3 totals 13 residues. Germline lookup yields CDR1 LNHDA and CDR2 SQIVND (reference sequence). The DNA of the CDR3 is TGTGCCAGTTCGGCTAGCGGTCAAGAGACCCAGTACTTC. Translated, it gives CASSASGQETQYF.

The V and J genes are TRBV7-9 and TRBJ2-1; TRBD2 matches at 8 bases. The J segment lost 7 bases and the V segment lost 8 bases, leaving 13 bases of the junction unmatched. The CDR3 contains 15 residues. Looked up from germline, CDR1 is SEHNR and CDR2 is FQNEAQ (reference sequence). The CDR3 protein is CASSKVASGPNEQFF. CDR3 coding DNA: TGTGCCAGCTCGAAGGTGGCTAGCGGGCCTAATGAGCAGTTCTTC.

The V and J genes are TRBV28 and TRBJ2-6; D gene ambiguous. CDR1 MDHEN and CDR2 SYDVKM come from the germline V gene. The CDR3 has 17 residues. The V and J ends lost 7 bases and 0 bases respectively, with 16 bases between them. CDR3 DNA sequence: TGTGCCAGCACCATGTATGGCAGAATCTCTGGGGCCAACGTCCTGACTTTC. This sequence encodes CASTMYGRISGANVLTF. The variable domain in full, completed from reference TRBV28 and TRBJ2-6, reads DVKVTQSSRYLVKRTGEKVFLECVQDMDHENMFWYRQDPGLGLRLIYFSYDVKMKEKGDIPEGYSVSREKKERFSLILESASTNQTSMYLCASTMYGRISGANVLTFGAGSRLTVL.

Only a few counts were recorded for this clone. The chain carries TRBV5-1 and TRBJ2-1; 7 positions agree with TRBD2. Germline V CDR1 and CDR2: SGHRS, YFSETQ. Germline trimming cut 4 bases from V and 8 bases from J; bases unmatched to any gene: 6. The CDR3 is 13 amino acids. The CDR3 region is CASSPWGGDEQFF. CDR3 DNA sequence: TGCGCCAGCAGCCCCTGGGGGGGGGATGAGCAGTTCTTC. Full variable domain (outside the CDR3, taken from reference TRBV5-1 and TRBJ2-1): KAGVTQTPRYLIKTRGQQVTLSCSPISGHRSVSWYQQTPGQGLQFLFEYFSETQRNKGNFPGRFSGRQFSNSRSEMNVSTLELGDSALYLCASSPWGGDEQFFGPGTRLTVL.

This clone was seen a single time. The rearrangement joins TRBV7-3 to TRBJ2-3, with 13 bases fitting TRBD2. This CDR3 has 14 residues. The ends lost 6 bases at V and 5 bases at J; junction bases unmatched: 2. Germline values: CDR1 SGHTA, CDR2 FQGTGA. The CDR3 nucleotides read TGTGCCAGCAGTCGGACTAGCGGGAGAGATACGCAGTATTTT. It encodes CASSRTSGRDTQYF.

The gene calls are TRBV2 and TRBJ2-1, with no clear D. This CDR3 is 17 amino acids long. From germline, CDR1 is SNHLY and CDR2 FYNNEI. V lost 8 bases, J lost 0 bases, and 20 bases lay in between. The CDR3 loop is CASPRGETWSSYNEQFF. The CDR3 coding sequence is TGTGCCAGCCCCCGAGGCGAGACTTGGAGCTCCTACAATGAGCAGTTCTTC. Combining the CDR3 with reference TRBV2 and TRBJ2-1 gives the whole variable domain EPEVTQTPSHQVTQMGQEVILRCVPISNHLYFYWYRQILGQKVEFLVSFYNNEISEKSEIFDDQFSVERPDGSNFTLKIRSTKLEDSAMYFCASPRGETWSSYNEQFFGPGTRLTVL.

The V and J genes are TRBV5-1 and TRBJ2-2, with D perhaps TRBD2 (5 bases). Trimming left V 5 bases short and J 9 bases short, with 20 bases between. The CDR3 is made up of 15 amino acids. CDR1 SGHRS and CDR2 YFSETQ come from the germline V gene. In nucleotides, the CDR3 is TGCGCCAGCAGGCGAGACGGGGAAAGGAGCCGGGAGCTGTTTTTT. It encodes CASRRDGERSRELFF.

The chain recombines TRBV6-5 with TRBJ1-5; D is possibly TRBD1 (6 bases). Germline V gives CDR1 MNHEY, CDR2 SVGAGI. V shed 10 bases and J shed 0 bases, with 13 bases lying between them. The CDR3 is 14 residues long. This CDR3 reads CATEQGYSNQPQHF. CDR3 DNA sequence: TGTGCCACAGAACAGGGTTATAGCAATCAGCCCCAGCATTTT.

This clone was seen just once. The chain carries TRBV11-2 and TRBJ2-1; D may be TRBD2 (7 bases). The V end lost 4 bases, the J end lost 9 bases, and 19 bases lay between the germline ends. The CDR3 contains 15 residues. CDR1 is SGHAT and CDR2 is FQNNGV in the germline V gene. This CDR3 reads CASSSFRGEGREQFF. The CDR3 DNA reads TGTGCCAGCAGCTCATTTAGGGGGGAGGGTCGTGAGCAGTTCTTC.